This T cell receptor beta chain was obtained from a study of OX40 agonist ivuxolimab in advanced cancers. Using immunoSEQ multiplex PCR, the repertoire was profiled, and TCRdb retains in-frame clones only, with some absent. The sample lists approximately 77,000 clones, about 92% seen once, with roughly 5% in the top ten. This clone occurred once. This CDR3 region has 14 residues. Trimming took off 3 bases at V and 3 bases at J, with 12 bases between the two ends. The germline V gene encodes CDR1 SGHDT and CDR2 YYEEEE. This chain connects TRBV5-6 to TRBJ1-2; D is possibly TRBD1 (5 bases). The starting material was CD4+ or CD8+ T cells sorted from blood, obtained in a trial of the OX40 agonist ivuxolimab. The receptor was isolated from an adult with an advanced solid tumor such as melanoma, head and neck, liver or kidney cancer. The CDR3 nucleotides read TGTGCCAGCAGCTGGGTGAGACAGTACTATGGCTACACCTTC. This sequence encodes CASSWVRQYYGYTF.